The TCR beta chain under discussion was sequenced for a study of cytomegalovirus exposure and HLA in healthy donors. For the study at large: The 666 first-cohort repertoires shared a platform with the 120 or so validation repertoires, as reported in a later analysis. Broader study findings: Reports credit the classifier with highly specific, highly sensitive diagnosis of cytomegalovirus status.

V gave up 4 bases and J gave up 1 base, with 13 bases separating them. The CDR3 runs 15 residues. Per germline, CDR1 ENHRY and CDR2 SYGVKD. This clone was seen only a few times. Its antigen is unidentified. Method: immunoSEQ multiplex PCR; TCRdb's copy keeps in-frame clones and lacks some. The sample gives 150,000 to 200,000 clones, roughly 85% of which show up once; about a sixth is in the top ten. The chain has TRBV10-3 and TRBJ1-1, with D unresolved. The sample comprised PBMCs. The sequence came from a man in his late teens or twenties in good health and CMV-seropositive. This CDR3 reads CAISASQTPNTEAFF. Written as DNA, the CDR3 is TGTGCCATCAGTGCCAGTCAGACACCGAACACTGAAGCTTTCTTT.